This T cell receptor (beta chain) was sequenced in a study of cytomegalovirus exposure and HLA in healthy donors. Notes on the study in general: Across donors, presence/absence analyses took sequencing depth to be roughly uniform. Cytomegalovirus association was listed for about 150 TCR beta chains.

Primers for the PCR totalled 60 Vbeta and 13 Jbeta. Data came from immunoSEQ multiplex PCR; TCRdb stores just in-frame clones and leaves some out. The sample holds 170,000 or so clones, 65% to 80% seen once. This clone has just a few counts. The antigen is not known. Germline CDR1 is PRHDT and CDR2 is FYEKMQ (reference sequence). The length of the CDR3 is 17 residues. V was clipped by 3 bases and J by 6 bases, with 22 bases between them. The TCR originated in a woman aged 50 to 65 in good health and CMV-seropositive. V is TRBV13 and J is TRBJ2-3; maybe TRBD2 (5 bases). Sequences were obtained from PBMCs. CDR3 bases: TGTGCCAGCAGCTTCCTCCCTGCGGGTGGCAGAGAGGATACGCAGTATTTT. Its protein is CASSFLPAGGREDTQYF.